In this sample, the clone carrying this T cell receptor (beta chain) turned up once. As yet, its antigen is unknown. This specimen belongs to a study of T cell responses to AZD1222 COVID-19 vaccine. Study outcomes and limitations: Most donors were white British, females outnumbered males, and clonal diversity was possibly underestimated. Regions 160-218 and 743-854 dominated among vaccine-associated CD4 TCRs spanning spike.

Libraries were prepared by immunoSEQ multiplex PCR; TCRdb keeps only in-frame clonotypes and omits some of them. The profile covers 83,000 or so clones, with approximately 89% appearing a single time and 25% to 30% taken by the ten largest. Trimming left V 7 bases short and J 0 bases short, with 11 bases between. CDR3 length equals 14 residues. Germline-derived CDR1 and CDR2 are SGHNT and YYREEE (reference sequence). The chain combines TRBV5-4 with TRBJ2-1; D is possibly TRBD2 (5 bases). This clonotype was sampled from an adult who received the AZD1222 COVID-19 vaccine. Here the sequenced sample was peripheral blood, taken 28 days after the second AZD1222 dose. In DNA, the CDR3 is TGTGCCAGCGCCGTAGGGAGCTCCTACAATGAGCAGTTCTTC. Its protein product is CASAVGSSYNEQFF.